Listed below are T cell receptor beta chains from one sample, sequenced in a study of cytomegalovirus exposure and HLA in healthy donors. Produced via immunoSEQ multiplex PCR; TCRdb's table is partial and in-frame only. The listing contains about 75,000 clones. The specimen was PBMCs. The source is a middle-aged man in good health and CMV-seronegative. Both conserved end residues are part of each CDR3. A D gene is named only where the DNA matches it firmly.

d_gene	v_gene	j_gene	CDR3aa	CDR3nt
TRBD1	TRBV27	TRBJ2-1	CASSANRGLGEQFF	TGTGCCAGCAGTGCAAACAGGGGTTTGGGTGAGCAGTTCTTC
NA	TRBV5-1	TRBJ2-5	CASYYDILETQYF	TGCGCCAGCTATTATGACATCTTGGAGACCCAGTACTTC
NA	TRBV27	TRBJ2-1	CASSLRRADEQFF	TGTGCCAGCAGTCTTCGGCGGGCCGATGAGCAGTTCTTC
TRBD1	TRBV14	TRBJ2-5	CASSQGDRVWQETQYF	TGTGCCAGCAGCCAAGGTGACAGGGTATGGCAAGAGACCCAGTACTTC
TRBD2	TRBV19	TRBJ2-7	CASSSSGARSYEQYF	TGTGCCAGTAGTTCTAGCGGGGCCCGCTCCTACGAGCAGTACTTC
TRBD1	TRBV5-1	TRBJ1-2	CASTSGDRTNYGYTF	TGCGCCAGCACGTCTGGGGACAGGACTAACTATGGCTACACCTTC
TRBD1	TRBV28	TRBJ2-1	CASSNPRTGGSYNEQFF	TGTGCCAGCAGTAACCCCCGGACAGGGGGCTCCTACAATGAGCAGTTCTTC
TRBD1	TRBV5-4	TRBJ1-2	CASSPGQNYGYTF	TGTGCCAGCAGCCCGGGACAGAACTATGGCTACACCTTC
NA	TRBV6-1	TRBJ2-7	CASSDRDRGEQYF	TGTGCCAGCAGTGATAGAGACAGAGGCGAGCAGTACTTC
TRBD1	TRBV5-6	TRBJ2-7	CASSLGQGHEQYF	TGTGCCAGCAGCTTGGGACAGGGCCACGAGCAGTACTTC